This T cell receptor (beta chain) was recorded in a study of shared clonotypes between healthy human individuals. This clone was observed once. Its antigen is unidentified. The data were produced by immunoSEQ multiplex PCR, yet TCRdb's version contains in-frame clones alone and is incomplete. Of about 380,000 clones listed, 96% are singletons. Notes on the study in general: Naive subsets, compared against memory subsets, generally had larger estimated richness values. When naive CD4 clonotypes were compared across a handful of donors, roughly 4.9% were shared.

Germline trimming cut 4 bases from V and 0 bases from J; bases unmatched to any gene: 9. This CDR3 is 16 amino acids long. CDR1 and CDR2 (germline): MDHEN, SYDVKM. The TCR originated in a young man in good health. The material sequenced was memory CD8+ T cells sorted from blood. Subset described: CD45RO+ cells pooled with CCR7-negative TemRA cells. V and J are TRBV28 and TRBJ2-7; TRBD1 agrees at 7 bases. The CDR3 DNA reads TGTGCCAGCAGTTCAACAGGGGCCCCTAACTCCTACGAGCAGTACTTC. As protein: CASSSTGAPNSYEQYF. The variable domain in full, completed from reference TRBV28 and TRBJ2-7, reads DVKVTQSSRYLVKRTGEKVFLECVQDMDHENMFWYRQDPGLGLRLIYFSYDVKMKEKGDIPEGYSVSREKKERFSLILESASTNQTSMYLCASSSTGAPNSYEQYFGPGTRLTVT.